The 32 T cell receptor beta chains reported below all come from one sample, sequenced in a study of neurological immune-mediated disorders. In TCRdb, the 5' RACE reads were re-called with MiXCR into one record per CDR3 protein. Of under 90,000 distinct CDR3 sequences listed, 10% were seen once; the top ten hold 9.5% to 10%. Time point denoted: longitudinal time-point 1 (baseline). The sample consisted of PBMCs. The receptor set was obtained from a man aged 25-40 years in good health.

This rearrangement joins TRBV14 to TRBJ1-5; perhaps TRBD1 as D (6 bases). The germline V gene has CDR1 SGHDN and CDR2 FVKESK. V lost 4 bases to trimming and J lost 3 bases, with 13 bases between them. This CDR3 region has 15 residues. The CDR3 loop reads CASSPRDIINQPQHF. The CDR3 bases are TGTGCCAGCAGCCCGAGGGACATTATCAATCAGCCCCAGCATTTT.

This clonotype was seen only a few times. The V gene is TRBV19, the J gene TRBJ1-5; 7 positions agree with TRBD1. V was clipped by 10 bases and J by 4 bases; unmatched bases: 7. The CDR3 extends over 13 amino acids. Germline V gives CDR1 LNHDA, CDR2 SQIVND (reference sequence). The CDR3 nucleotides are TGTGCCAACCGGGACAGCCAAAATCAGCCCCAGCATTTT. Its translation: CANRDSQNQPQHF.

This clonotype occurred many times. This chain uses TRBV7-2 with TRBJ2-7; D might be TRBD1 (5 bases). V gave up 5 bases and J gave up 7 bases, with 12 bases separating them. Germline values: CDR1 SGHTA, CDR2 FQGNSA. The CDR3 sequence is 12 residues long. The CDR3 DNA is TGTGCCAGCAGCCCCCAGGGTACGGAGCAGTACTTC. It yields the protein CASSPQGTEQYF. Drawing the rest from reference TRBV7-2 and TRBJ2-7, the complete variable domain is GAGVSQSPSNKVTEKGKDVELRCDPISGHTALYWYRQSLGQGLEFLIYFQGNSAPDKSGLPSDRFSAERTGGSVSTLTIQRTQQEDSAVYLCASSPQGTEQYFGPGTRLTVT.

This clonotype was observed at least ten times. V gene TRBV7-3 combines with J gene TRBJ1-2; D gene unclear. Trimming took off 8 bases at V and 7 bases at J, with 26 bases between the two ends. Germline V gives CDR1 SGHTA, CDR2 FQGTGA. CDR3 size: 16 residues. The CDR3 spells CASGGRLHRPTGGYTF. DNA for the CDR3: TGTGCCAGCGGCGGCAGACTCCATCGTCCTACGGGTGGCTACACCTTC.

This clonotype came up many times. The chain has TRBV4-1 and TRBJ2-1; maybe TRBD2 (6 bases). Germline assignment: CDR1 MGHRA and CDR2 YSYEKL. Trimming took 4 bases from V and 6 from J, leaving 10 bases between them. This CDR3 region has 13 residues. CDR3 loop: CASSLGTPNEQFF. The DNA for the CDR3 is TGCGCCAGCAGCCTCGGGACTCCCAATGAGCAGTTCTTC.

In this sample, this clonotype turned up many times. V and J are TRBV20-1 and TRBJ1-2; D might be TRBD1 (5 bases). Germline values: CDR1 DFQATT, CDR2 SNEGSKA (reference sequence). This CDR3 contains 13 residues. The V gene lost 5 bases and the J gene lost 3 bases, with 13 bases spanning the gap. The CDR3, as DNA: TGCAGTGCTGGGACCGGGCTCTACTATGGCTACACCTTC. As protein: CSAGTGLYYGYTF.

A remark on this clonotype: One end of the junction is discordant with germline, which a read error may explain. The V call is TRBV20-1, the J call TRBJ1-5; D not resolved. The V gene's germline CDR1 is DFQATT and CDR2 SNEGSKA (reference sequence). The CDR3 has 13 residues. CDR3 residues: CSARGSSNQTQHF. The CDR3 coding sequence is TGCAGTGCCCGCGGTTCGAGCAATCAGACCCAGCATTTT.

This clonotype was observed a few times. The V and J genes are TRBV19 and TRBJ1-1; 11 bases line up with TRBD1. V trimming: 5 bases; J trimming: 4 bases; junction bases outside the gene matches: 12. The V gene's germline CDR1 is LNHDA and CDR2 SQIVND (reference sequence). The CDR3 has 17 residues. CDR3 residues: CASSPRTGGSGTTEAFF. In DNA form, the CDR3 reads TGTGCCAGTAGTCCCCGGACAGGGGGCTCGGGGACCACTGAAGCTTTCTTT.

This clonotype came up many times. The CDR3 is CSAARGLSYEQYF. CDR3 DNA: TGCAGTGCTGCCCGGGGCCTCTCCTACGAGCAGTACTTC. The V and J genes are TRBV20-1 and TRBJ2-7; D is possibly TRBD1 or TRBD2 (5 bases each). CDR1 and CDR2 from the germline V gene are DFQATT and SNEGSKA (reference sequence). The V end was cut by 5 bases, the J end by 0 bases, with 11 bases between. This CDR3 region has 13 residues.

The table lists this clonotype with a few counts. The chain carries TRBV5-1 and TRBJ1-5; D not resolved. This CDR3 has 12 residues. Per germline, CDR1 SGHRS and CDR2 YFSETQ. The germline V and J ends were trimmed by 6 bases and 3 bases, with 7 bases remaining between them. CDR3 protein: CASTGNNQPQHF. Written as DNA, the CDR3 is TGCGCCAGCACAGGTAACAATCAGCCCCAGCATTTT. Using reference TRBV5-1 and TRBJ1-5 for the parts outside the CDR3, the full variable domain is KAGVTQTPRYLIKTRGQQVTLSCSPISGHRSVSWYQQTPGQGLQFLFEYFSETQRNKGNFPGRFSGRQFSNSRSEMNVSTLELGDSALYLCASTGNNQPQHFGDGTRLSIL.

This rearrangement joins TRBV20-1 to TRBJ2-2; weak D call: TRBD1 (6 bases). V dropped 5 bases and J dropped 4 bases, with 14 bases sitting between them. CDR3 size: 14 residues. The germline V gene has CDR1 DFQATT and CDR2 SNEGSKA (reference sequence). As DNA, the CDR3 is TGCAGTGCTCAAGAATCAGGGGCCACCGGGGAGCTGTTTTTT. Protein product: CSAQESGATGELFF.

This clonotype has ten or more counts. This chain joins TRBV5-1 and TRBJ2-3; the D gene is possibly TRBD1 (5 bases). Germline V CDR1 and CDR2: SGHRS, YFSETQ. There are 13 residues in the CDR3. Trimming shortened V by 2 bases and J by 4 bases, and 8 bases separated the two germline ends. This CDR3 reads CASSFDRSDTQYF. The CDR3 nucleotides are TGCGCCAGCAGCTTTGACAGATCAGATACGCAGTATTTT.

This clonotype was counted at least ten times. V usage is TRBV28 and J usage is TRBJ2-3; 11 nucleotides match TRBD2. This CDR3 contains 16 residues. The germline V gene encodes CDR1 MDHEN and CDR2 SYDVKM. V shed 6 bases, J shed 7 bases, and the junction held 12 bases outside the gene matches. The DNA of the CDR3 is TGTGCCAGCAGCTTCGAGACGGGACTAGCGGAATATACGCAGTATTTT. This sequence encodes CASSFETGLAEYTQYF. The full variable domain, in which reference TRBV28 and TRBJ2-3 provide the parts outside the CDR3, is DVKVTQSSRYLVKRTGEKVFLECVQDMDHENMFWYRQDPGLGLRLIYFSYDVKMKEKGDIPEGYSVSREKKERFSLILESASTNQTSMYLCASSFETGLAEYTQYFGPGTRLTVL.

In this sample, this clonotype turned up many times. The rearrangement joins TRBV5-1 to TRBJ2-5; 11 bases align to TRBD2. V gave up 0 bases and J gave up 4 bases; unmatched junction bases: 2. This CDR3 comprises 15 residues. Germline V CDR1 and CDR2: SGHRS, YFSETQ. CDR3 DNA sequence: TGCGCCAGCAGCTTGGATCTAGCGGGGGGAGAGACCCAGTACTTC. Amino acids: CASSLDLAGGETQYF.

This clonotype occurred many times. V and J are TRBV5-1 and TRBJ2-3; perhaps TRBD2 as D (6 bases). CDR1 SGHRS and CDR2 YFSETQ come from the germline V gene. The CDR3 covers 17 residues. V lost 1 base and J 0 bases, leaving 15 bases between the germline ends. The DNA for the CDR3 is TGCGCCAGCAGCTTGTCGCTGGGCGGGATAAGCACAGATACGCAGTATTTT. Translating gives CASSLSLGGISTDTQYF. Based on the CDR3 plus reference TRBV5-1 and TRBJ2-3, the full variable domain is KAGVTQTPRYLIKTRGQQVTLSCSPISGHRSVSWYQQTPGQGLQFLFEYFSETQRNKGNFPGRFSGRQFSNSRSEMNVSTLELGDSALYLCASSLSLGGISTDTQYFGPGTRLTVL.

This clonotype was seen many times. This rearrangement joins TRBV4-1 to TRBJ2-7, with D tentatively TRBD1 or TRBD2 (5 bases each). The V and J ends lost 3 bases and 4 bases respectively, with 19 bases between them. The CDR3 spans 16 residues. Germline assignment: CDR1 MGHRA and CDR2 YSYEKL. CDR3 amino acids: CASSHPGPGGFYEQYF. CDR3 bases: TGCGCCAGCAGCCATCCCGGCCCTGGGGGATTTTACGAGCAGTACTTC.

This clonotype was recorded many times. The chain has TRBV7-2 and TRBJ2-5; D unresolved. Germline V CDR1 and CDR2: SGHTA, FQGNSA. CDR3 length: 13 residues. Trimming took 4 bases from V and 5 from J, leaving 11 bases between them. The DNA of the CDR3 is TGTGCCAGCAGCTGGCACGAACGGGAGACCCAGTACTTC. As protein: CASSWHERETQYF. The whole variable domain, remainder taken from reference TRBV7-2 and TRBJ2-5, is GAGVSQSPSNKVTEKGKDVELRCDPISGHTALYWYRQSLGQGLEFLIYFQGNSAPDKSGLPSDRFSAERTGGSVSTLTIQRTQQEDSAVYLCASSWHERETQYFGPGTRLLVL.

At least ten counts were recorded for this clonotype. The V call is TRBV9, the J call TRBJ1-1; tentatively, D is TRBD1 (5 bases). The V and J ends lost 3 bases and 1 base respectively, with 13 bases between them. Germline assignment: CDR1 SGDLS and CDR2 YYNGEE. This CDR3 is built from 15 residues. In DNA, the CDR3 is TGTGCCAGCAGCGGCCGTTGGGGGGAGAACACTGAAGCTTTCTTT. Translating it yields CASSGRWGENTEAFF.

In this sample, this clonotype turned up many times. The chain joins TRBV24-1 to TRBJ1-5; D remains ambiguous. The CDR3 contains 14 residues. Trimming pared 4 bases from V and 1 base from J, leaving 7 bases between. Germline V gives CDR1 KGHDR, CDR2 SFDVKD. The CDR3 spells CATSDMTSNQPQHF. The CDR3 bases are TGTGCCACCAGTGACATGACCAGCAATCAGCCCCAGCATTTT.

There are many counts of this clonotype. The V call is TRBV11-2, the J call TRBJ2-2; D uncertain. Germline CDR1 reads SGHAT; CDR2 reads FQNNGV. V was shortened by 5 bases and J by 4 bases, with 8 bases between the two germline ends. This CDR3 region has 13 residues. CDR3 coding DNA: TGTGCCAGCAGCCCCTCTGGCACCGGGGAGCTGTTTTTT. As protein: CASSPSGTGELFF.

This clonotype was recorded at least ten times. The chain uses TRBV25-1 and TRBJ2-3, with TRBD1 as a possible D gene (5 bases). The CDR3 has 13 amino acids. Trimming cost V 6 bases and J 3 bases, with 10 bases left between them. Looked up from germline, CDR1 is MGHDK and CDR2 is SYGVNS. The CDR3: CASSRTFTDTQYF. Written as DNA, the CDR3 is TGTGCCAGCAGCAGGACATTTACAGATACGCAGTATTTT.

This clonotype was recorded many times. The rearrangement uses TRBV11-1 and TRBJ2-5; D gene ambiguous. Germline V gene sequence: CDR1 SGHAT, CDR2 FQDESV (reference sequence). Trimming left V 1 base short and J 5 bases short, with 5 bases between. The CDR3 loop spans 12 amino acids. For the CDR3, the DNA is TGTGCCAGCAGCTTAGAAATGGAGACCCAGTACTTC. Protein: CASSLEMETQYF.

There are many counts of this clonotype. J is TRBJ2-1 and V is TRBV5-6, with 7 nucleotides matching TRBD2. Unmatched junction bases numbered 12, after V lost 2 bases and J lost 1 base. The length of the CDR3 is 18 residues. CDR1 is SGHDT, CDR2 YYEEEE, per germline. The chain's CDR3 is CASSFGTLREGSYNEQFF. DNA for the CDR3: TGTGCCAGCAGCTTCGGGACTCTGAGGGAGGGTTCCTACAATGAGCAGTTCTTC.

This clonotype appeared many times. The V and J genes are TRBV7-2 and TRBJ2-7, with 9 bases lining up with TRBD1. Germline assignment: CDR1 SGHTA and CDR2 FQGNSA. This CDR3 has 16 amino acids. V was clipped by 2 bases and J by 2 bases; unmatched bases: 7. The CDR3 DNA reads TGTGCCAGCAGCTTAAAGTCGGGGACAGGGCCCTACGAGCAGTACTTC. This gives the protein CASSLKSGTGPYEQYF.

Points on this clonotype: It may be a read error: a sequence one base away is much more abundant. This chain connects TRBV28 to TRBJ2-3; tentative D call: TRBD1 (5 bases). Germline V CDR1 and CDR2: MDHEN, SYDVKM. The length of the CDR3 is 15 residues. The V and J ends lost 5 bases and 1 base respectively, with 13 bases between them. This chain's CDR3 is CASSERGFGTDTQYF. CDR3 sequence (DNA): TGTGCCAGCAGTGAAAGGGGCTTTGGCACAGATACGCAGTATTTT.

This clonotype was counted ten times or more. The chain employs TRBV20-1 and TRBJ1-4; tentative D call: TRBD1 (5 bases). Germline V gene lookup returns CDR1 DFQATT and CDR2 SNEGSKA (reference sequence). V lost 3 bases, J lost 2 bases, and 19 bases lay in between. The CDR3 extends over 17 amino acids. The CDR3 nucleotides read TGCAGTGCTAGTGGGTCATTTCGGGCAGGGACTAATGAAAAACTGTTTTTT. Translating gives CSASGSFRAGTNEKLFF.

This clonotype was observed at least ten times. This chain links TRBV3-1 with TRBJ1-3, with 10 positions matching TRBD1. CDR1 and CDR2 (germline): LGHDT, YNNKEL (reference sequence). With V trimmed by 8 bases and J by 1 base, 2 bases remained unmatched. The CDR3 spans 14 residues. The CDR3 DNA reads TGTGCCAGCGGACAGGGGGATTCTGGAAACACCATATATTTT. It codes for CASGQGDSGNTIYF.

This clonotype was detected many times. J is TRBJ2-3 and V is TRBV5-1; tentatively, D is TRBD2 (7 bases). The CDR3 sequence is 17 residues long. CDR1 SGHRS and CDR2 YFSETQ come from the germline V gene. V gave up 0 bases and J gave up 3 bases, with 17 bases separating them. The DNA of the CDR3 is TGCGCCAGCAGCTTGGAAGGGGGGGCTATGGGAACAGATACGCAGTATTTT. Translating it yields CASSLEGGAMGTDTQYF.

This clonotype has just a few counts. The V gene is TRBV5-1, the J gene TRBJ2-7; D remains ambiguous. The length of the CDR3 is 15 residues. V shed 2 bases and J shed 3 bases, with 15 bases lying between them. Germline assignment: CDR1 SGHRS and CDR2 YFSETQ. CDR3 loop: CASSFMDGPLYEQYF. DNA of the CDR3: TGCGCCAGCAGCTTCATGGACGGGCCCCTCTACGAGCAGTACTTC.

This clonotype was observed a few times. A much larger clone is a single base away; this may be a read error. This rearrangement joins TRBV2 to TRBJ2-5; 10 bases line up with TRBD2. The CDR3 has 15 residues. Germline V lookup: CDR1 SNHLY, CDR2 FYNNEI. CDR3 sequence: CVSKSLAGVRETQYF. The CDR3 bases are TGTGTCAGCAAGAGTCTAGCGGGAGTGCGAGAGACCCAGTACTTC.

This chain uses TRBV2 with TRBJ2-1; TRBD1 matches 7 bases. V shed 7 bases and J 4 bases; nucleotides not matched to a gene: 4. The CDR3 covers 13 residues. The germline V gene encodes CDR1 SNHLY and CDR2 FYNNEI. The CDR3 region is CASTRGRYNEQFF. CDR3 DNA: TGTGCCAGCACGAGGGGGCGGTACAATGAGCAGTTCTTC.

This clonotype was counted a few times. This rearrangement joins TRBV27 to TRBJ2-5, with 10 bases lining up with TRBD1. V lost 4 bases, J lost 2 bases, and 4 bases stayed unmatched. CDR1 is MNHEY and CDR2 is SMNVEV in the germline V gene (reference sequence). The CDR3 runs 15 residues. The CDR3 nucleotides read TGTGCCAGCAGTTCATTGGGACAGGGGCAAGAGACCCAGTACTTC. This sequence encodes CASSSLGQGQETQYF.